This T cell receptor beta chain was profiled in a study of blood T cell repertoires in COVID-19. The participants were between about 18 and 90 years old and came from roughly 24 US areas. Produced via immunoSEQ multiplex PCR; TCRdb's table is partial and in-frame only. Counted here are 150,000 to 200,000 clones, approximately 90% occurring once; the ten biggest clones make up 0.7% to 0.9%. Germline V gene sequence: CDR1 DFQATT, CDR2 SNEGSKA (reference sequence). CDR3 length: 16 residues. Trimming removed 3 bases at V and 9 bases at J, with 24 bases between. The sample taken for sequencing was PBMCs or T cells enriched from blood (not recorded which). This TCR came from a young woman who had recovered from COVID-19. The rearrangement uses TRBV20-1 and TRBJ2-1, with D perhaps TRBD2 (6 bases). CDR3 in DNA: TGCAGTGCTAGTTCAGGACTATCAGCCAGTTGGGGTGAGCAGTTCTTC. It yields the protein CSASSGLSASWGEQFF.